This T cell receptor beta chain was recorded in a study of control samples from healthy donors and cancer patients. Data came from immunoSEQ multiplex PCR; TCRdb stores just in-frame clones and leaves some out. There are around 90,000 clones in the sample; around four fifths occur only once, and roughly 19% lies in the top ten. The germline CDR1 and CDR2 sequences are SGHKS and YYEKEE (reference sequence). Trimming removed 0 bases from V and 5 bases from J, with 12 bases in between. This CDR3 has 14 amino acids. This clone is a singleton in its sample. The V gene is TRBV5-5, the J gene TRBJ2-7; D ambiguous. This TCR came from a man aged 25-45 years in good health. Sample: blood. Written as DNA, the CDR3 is TGTGCCAGCAGCTTGGTTCAGCCTGCCAACGAGCAGTACTTC. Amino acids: CASSLVQPANEQYF.